The 24 T cell receptor beta chains presented below share a single source sample, sequenced in a study of T cell clonality in common variable immunodeficiency (dated by TCRdb to between 2014 and 2017). The method was the immunoSEQ multiplex PCR assay. Held by TCRdb, this immuneACCESS table contains in-frame sequences only and omits some clones. Under half of the omission traces to an unresolved V gene where checked; the cause of the rest is unknown. This sample has 25,000 or so clones, none of them a singleton. The ten largest clones take up approximately 10% of the sample. The antigens these receptors bind are not known. General findings and caveats noted by the study authors: CVID TCRbeta sequences reportedly showed fewer deletions and N-nucleotide insertions and lacked highly modified clones with 13 or more V deletions.

The sequenced sample was peripheral blood mononuclear cells. These receptors originate from a human donor with common variable immunodeficiency.

Concerning this clone itself: The read comes to an end 3 residues before the CDR3 does, leaving the germline J gene to fill in the end. The chain links TRBV7-6 to TRBJ1-4; D unresolved. The V gene's germline CDR1 is SGHVS and CDR2 FNYEAQ. The V gene lost 1 base and the J gene lost 5 bases, with 11 bases spanning the gap. The CDR3 sequence is 15 residues long. The sequenced part of the CDR3 DNA is TGTGCCAGCAGCTTAGGTCGCTCAGGAAATGAAAAA. Translation: CASSLGRSGNEK. The complete CDR3 protein is CASSLGRSGNEKLFF.

About this clone itself: The read ends 3 residues early relative to the CDR3; the germline J gene fills the gap. V usage is TRBV2 and J usage is TRBJ1-6; D perhaps matches TRBD1 (5 bases). CDR3 size: 15 residues. CDR1 is SNHLY, CDR2 FYNNEI, per germline. V was shortened by 7 bases and J by 8 bases, with 18 bases between the two germline ends. The DNA read from the CDR3 is TGTGCCAGCAAAAGACAGCCGGGGGTTGATTCACCC. Amino acids: CASKRQPGVDSP. The full CDR3 protein is CASKRQPGVDSPLHF.

This clone was seen a handful of times. The CDR3 goes on 3 residues after the read ends, and that part is filled in from the germline J gene. The rearrangement links TRBV20-1 to TRBJ2-5; D possibly corresponds to TRBD1 (6 bases). The germline V gene has CDR1 DFQATT and CDR2 SNEGSKA (reference sequence). The CDR3 has 14 residues. Trimming stripped 1 base from V and 1 base from J, with 10 bases between. The CDR3 spells CSARGWTAQETQYF. CDR3 DNA (partial): TGCAGTGCTAGAGGTTGGACAGCCCAAGAGACC.

As to this clone: Read coverage stops 3 residues before the CDR3 terminus; the germline J gene supplies the remainder. The chain uses TRBV30 and TRBJ2-5; D is ambiguous. The germline CDR1 and CDR2 sequences are GTSNPN and SVGIG (reference sequence). V was clipped by 5 bases and J by 3 bases, with 10 bases between them. The CDR3 extends over 12 amino acids. The CDR3 is CAWSQLEETQYF. The sequenced CDR3 bases are TGTGCCTGGTCCCAGCTAGAAGAGACC. Using reference TRBV30 and TRBJ2-5 for the parts outside the CDR3, the full variable domain is SQTIHQWPATLVQPVGSPLSLECTVEGTSNPNLYWYRQAAGRGLQLLFYSVGIGQISSEVPQNLSASRPQDRQFILSSKKLLLSDSGFYLCAWSQLEETQYFGPGTRLLVL.

This clone has ten or more counts. The read is 3 residues too short to cover the CDR3 end, so that end is filled in from the germline J gene. The chain has TRBV19 and TRBJ1-1; D is possibly TRBD1 (6 bases). The V gene's germline CDR1 is LNHDA and CDR2 SQIVND (reference sequence). Deletions cut 6 bases from V and 1 base from J, with 12 bases between. CDR3 size: 14 residues. CDR3 bases read: TGTGCCAGTAGCCTCCACAGGGAGAACACTGAA. It translates to CASSLHRENTE. From start to end, the CDR3 is CASSLHRENTEAFF.

This clone was recorded a few times. The read terminates 3 residues before the CDR3 end, so the remaining end is supplied by the germline J gene. V and J are TRBV30 and TRBJ2-5; 10 bases agree with TRBD2. CDR1 GTSNPN and CDR2 SVGIG come from the germline V gene (reference sequence). The V segment lost 0 bases and the J segment 5 bases; nucleotides outside the gene matches: 3. This CDR3 is 14 amino acids long. The covered CDR3 bases are TGTGCCTGGAGTGTAGCGGGGGGGCAGGAGACC. Translation: CAWSVAGGQET. From start to end, the CDR3 is CAWSVAGGQETQYF.

To note about this clone: The read is 3 residues too short to cover the CDR3 end, so that end is filled in from the germline J gene. The J gene is TRBJ1-1, the V gene TRBV7-9; 9 nucleotides match TRBD1. The CDR3 is 12 residues long. CDR1 is SEHNR, CDR2 FQNEAQ, per germline (reference sequence). The covered CDR3 bases are TGTGCCAGCAGCCTGGGACAGGGTCGA. This sequence encodes CASSLGQGR. The complete CDR3 reads CASSLGQGRAFF.

Only a few counts were recorded for this clone. The read terminates 3 residues ahead of where the CDR3 ends, so the germline J gene completes it. This chain connects TRBV5-1 to TRBJ1-2; 7 bases fit TRBD1. The V gene's germline CDR1 is SGHRS and CDR2 YFSETQ. The CDR3 runs to 14 residues. V dropped 0 bases and J dropped 7; count of bases not matched to a gene: 6. The CDR3 sequence: CASSLDTGVGGYTF. The covered CDR3 bases are TGCGCCAGCAGCTTGGATACAGGGGTTGGTGGC.

Many counts were recorded for this clone. The sequence runs out 3 residues before the end of the CDR3; the remainder is reconstructed from the germline J gene. The rearrangement joins TRBV7-2 to TRBJ2-1; 7 bases align to TRBD2. The CDR3 loop spans 15 amino acids. CDR1 is SGHTA and CDR2 is FQGNSA in the germline V gene. V lost 5 bases and J lost 0; bases outside the gene matches: 4. The CDR3 sequence: CASSQSGVSYNEQFF. The DNA read from the CDR3 is TGTGCCAGCAGCCAGAGCGGGGTCTCCTACAATGAG. Together with reference TRBV7-2 and TRBJ2-1, the CDR3 gives the full variable domain: GAGVSQSPSNKVTEKGKDVELRCDPISGHTALYWYRQSLGQGLEFLIYFQGNSAPDKSGLPSDRFSAERTGGSVSTLTIQRTQQEDSAVYLCASSQSGVSYNEQFFGPGTRLTVL.

Details on this clone: The observed sequence ends 3 residues before the CDR3 terminus, with the missing tail filled in from the germline J gene. This chain joins TRBV7-8 and TRBJ2-1, with 12 bases that match TRBD2. The CDR3 is made up of 16 amino acids. The germline CDR1 and CDR2 sequences are SGHVS and FQNEAQ. J lost 7 bases, V lost 4 bases, and 8 bases had no gene match. The CDR3 reads CASSYRLAGVRNEQFF. CDR3 DNA, as far as it was read: TGTGCCAGCAGCTATCGACTAGCGGGAGTTCGAAATGAG. Variable domain in full (rest from reference TRBV7-8 and TRBJ2-1): GAGVSQSPRYKVAKRGQDVALRCDPISGHVSLFWYQQALGQGPEFLTYFQNEAQLDKSGLPSDRFFAERPEGSVSTLKIQRTQQEDSAVYLCASSYRLAGVRNEQFFGPGTRLTVL.

This clone was found a few times. The junction departs from germline at one end; a sequencing error may be responsible. The CDR3 end is not reached by the read, which stops 3 residues before it; the germline J gene fills it in. The gene calls are TRBV30 and TRBJ1-5; D not certain. The germline gives CDR1 GTSNPN, CDR2 SVGIG (reference sequence). This CDR3 is 14 amino acids long. Partial CDR3 DNA: TGTGCCTGGAGTCTTCAAGCGGGCAAGCAGCCC. Protein: CAWSLQAGKQP. The complete CDR3 protein is CAWSLQAGKQPQHF. The entire variable domain, with the rest obtained from reference TRBV30 and TRBJ1-5, is as follows: SQTIHQWPATLVQPVGSPLSLECTVEGTSNPNLYWYRQAAGRGLQLLFYSVGIGQISSEVPQNLSASRPQDRQFILSSKKLLLSDSGFYLCAWSLQAGKQPQHFGDGTRLSIL.

This clone showed up just a few times. The read ends 3 residues before the CDR3 terminus; that terminus is restored from the germline J gene. The chain carries TRBV5-6 and TRBJ2-5, with D perhaps matching TRBD1 (5 bases). Germline lookup yields CDR1 SGHDT and CDR2 YYEEEE. Between the trimmed V and J ends, which lost 4 bases and 3 bases, there was a span of 10 bases. This CDR3 comprises 13 residues. The CDR3 sequence: CASSEDIEETQYF. The covered CDR3 bases are TGTGCCAGCAGCGAGGACATTGAAGAGACC.

This clone appeared a few times. The read halts 3 residues ahead of the CDR3 end, with the missing end drawn from the germline J gene. The chain is built from TRBV19 and TRBJ1-4; D remains ambiguous. Germline-derived CDR1 and CDR2 are LNHDA and SQIVND (reference sequence). The ends were cut back, 3 bases at V and 10 bases at J, with 12 bases in the middle. The CDR3 has 13 amino acids. Partial CDR3 DNA: TGTGCCAGTAGTATGTCGGCAAGCGGAAAA. Protein: CASSMSASGK. The whole CDR3 sequence is CASSMSASGKLFF.

The CDR3 sequence is CASSIGHSSEQYF. The sequenced part of the CDR3 DNA is TGTGCCAGTAGTATAGGGCACAGTAGCGAG. The chain carries TRBV19 and TRBJ2-7; D remains unclear. The read falls 3 residues short of the CDR3 end, and the missing part is taken from the germline J gene. This CDR3 has 13 residues. Per germline, CDR1 LNHDA and CDR2 SQIVND (reference sequence). Trimming shortened V by 1 base and J by 6 bases, and 10 bases separated the two germline ends.

The sample holds many counts of this clone. The read falls 3 residues short of the CDR3 end, and the missing part is taken from the germline J gene. The chain uses TRBV19 and TRBJ2-1, with 8 bases that match TRBD2. The CDR3 consists of 15 residues. The junction had 4 bases not matched to a gene; V was cut back by 3 bases and J by 3 bases. In germline, CDR1 is LNHDA, CDR2 SQIVND (reference sequence). CDR3 DNA, as far as it was read: TGTGCCAGTAGTATTGGACTAGCCGACTACAATGAG. Encoded protein: CASSIGLADYNE. The entire CDR3 protein reads CASSIGLADYNEQFF.

The sample holds many counts of this clone. The CDR3 is cut off 3 residues early in the read; its end comes from the germline J gene. The chain recombines TRBV5-4 with TRBJ2-3; D remains ambiguous. This CDR3 region has 14 residues. V lost 4 bases, J lost 6 bases, and 15 bases lay in between. The V gene's germline CDR1 is SGHNT and CDR2 YYREEE (reference sequence). CDR3 loop: CASSVPQSWDTQYF. Partial CDR3 DNA: TGTGCCAGCAGCGTCCCACAGTCGTGGGATACG.

This clone was observed many times. Read data end 3 residues before the CDR3 end; the end is taken from the germline J gene. The chain is built from TRBV5-8 and TRBJ2-4; 9 bases map to TRBD2. Germline trimming cut 5 bases from V and 6 bases from J; bases unmatched to any gene: 9. CDR3 length: 15 amino acids. The germline CDR1 and CDR2 sequences are SGHTS and YDEGEE. CDR3 protein: CASSPAGTSLNIQYF. CDR3 DNA, as far as it was read: TGTGCCAGCAGTCCCGCCGGGACTAGCCTAAACATT. The variable domain in full, with the rest retrieved from reference TRBV5-8 and TRBJ2-4, is EAGVTQSPTHLIKTRGQQATLRCSPISGHTSVYWYQQALGLGLQFLLWYDEGEERNRGNFPPRFSGRQFPNYSSELNVNALELEDSALYLCASSPAGTSLNIQYFGAGTRLSVL.

This clone was picked up a small number of times. Sequencing ends 3 residues short of the CDR3 end; the germline J gene provides the rest. The genes are TRBV2 and TRBJ2-1; 11 bases agree with TRBD2. V lost 2 bases and J lost 6; bases outside the gene matches: 3. This CDR3 has 15 amino acids. The germline CDR1 and CDR2 sequences are SNHLY and FYNNEI. This chain's CDR3 is CASSETLAGGNEQFF. CDR3 DNA, as far as it was read: TGTGCCAGCAGTGAAACCCTAGCGGGGGGCAATGAG.

This clone was picked up a small number of times. The part of the CDR3 DNA that was read is TGCGCCAGCAGTCAATCCCAGGAGACTAGCAATCAGCCC. The encoded protein is CASSQSQETSNQP. The full CDR3 protein is CASSQSQETSNQPQHF. The chain couples TRBV23-1 to TRBJ1-5; D remains unclear. The CDR3 goes on 3 residues after the read ends, and that part is filled in from the germline J gene. TRBV23-1 is an ORF, and what it does is uncertain. V lost 0 bases, J lost 0 bases, and 9 bases lay in between. The CDR3 has 16 amino acids.

As regards this clone: Coverage ceases 3 residues before the CDR3 finishes, and the germline J gene fills in the end. The rearrangement links TRBV5-1 to TRBJ1-1; D remains ambiguous. The ends were cut back, 5 bases at V and 1 base at J, with 9 bases in the middle. The germline V gene has CDR1 SGHRS and CDR2 YFSETQ. This CDR3 contains 13 residues. The sequenced part of the CDR3 DNA is TGCGCCAGCAGTTTATCCAGGAACACTGAA. Translation gives CASSLSRNTE. The entire CDR3 protein is CASSLSRNTEAFF.

This clone was seen at least ten times. Coverage ceases 3 residues before the CDR3 finishes, and the germline J gene fills in the end. The V call is TRBV29-1, the J call TRBJ2-6, with a tentative D call TRBD2 (6 bases). The CDR3 loop spans 14 amino acids. V was cut by 4 bases and J by 1 base, with 8 bases left in between. The germline gives CDR1 SQVTM, CDR2 ANQGSEA. The CDR3 loop is CSVGGKSGANVLTF. The covered CDR3 bases are TGCAGCGTTGGCGGGAAATCTGGGGCCAACGTC.

This clone appeared a few times. The junction departs from the called germline gene at one end, perhaps through a read error. The read stops 3 residues short of the end of the CDR3; the missing end is completed from the germline J gene. This rearrangement joins TRBV7-7 to TRBJ2-2; TRBD2 matches at 8 bases. The CDR3 is made up of 15 amino acids. Germline values: CDR1 SSHAT, CDR2 FNYEAQ (reference sequence). The CDR3 reads CASSSRGANTGELFF. The DNA read from the CDR3 is TGTGCTAGCAGCTCGCGGGGGGCTAACACCGGGGAG. Based on the CDR3 plus reference TRBV7-7 and TRBJ2-2, the full variable domain is GAGVSQSPRYKVTKRGQDVTLRCDPISSHATLYWYQQALGQGPEFLTYFNYEAQPDKSGLPSDRFSAERPEGSISTLTIQRTEQRDSAMYRCASSSRGANTGELFFGEGSRLTVL.

The table lists this clone with many counts. Read sequence stops 3 residues before the CDR3 end, and the germline J gene provides the missing end. The chain combines TRBV18 with TRBJ1-5, with TRBD1 identical over 9 bases. The V segment lost 6 bases and the J segment 4 bases; nucleotides outside the gene matches: 7. The CDR3 consists of 15 residues. Germline values: CDR1 KGHSH, CDR2 LQKENI. The sequenced CDR3 bases are TGTGCCAGCTCGCCGTCCGGACAGGGGAATCAGCCC. It translates to CASSPSGQGNQP. The complete CDR3 sequence is CASSPSGQGNQPQHF.

Concerning this clone: The read ends 3 residues shy of where the CDR3 ends; the end is completed using the germline J gene. The genes are TRBV2 and TRBJ2-5; D might be TRBD1 or TRBD2, each matching 7 bases. Germline CDR1 SNHLY, CDR2 FYNNEI. V was clipped by 4 bases and J by 5 bases, with 11 bases between them. This CDR3 region has 13 residues. The CDR3 here is CASSGQGGETQYF. CDR3 DNA, as far as it was read: TGTGCCAGCAGTGGACAGGGAGGGGAGACC.